This is a list of T cell receptor beta chains from one sample in a study of blood T cell repertoires in COVID-19. Assay: immunoSEQ multiplex PCR; the TCRdb copy retains only in-frame clones and omits some. The sample records about 190,000 clones, about nine tenths being singletons. Sequencing used peripheral blood. The origin of the receptors is a man in his late teens or twenties with active or convalescent COVID-19. Both conserved end residues are part of each CDR3. A D gene is named only where the DNA matches it firmly. A row's size may be missing; if present it is once, few, many or a size class.

J gene: TRBJ1-5
D gene: -
V gene: TRBV30
clone size: -
CDR3 DNA: TGTGCCTGGGCCAGGGCGGGGAATCAGCCCCAGCATTTT
CDR3 protein: CAWARAGNQPQHF

J gene: TRBJ2-7
D gene: TRBD2
V gene: TRBV2
clone size: -
CDR3 DNA: TGTGCCAGCAGTGAAGCGCTTAGCGGGGGGGCCTACGAGCAGTACTTC
CDR3 protein: CASSEALSGGAYEQYF

J gene: TRBJ1-1
D gene: -
V gene: TRBV3-1/TRBV3-2
clone size: -
CDR3 DNA: TGTGCCAGCAGGGACGGACAGGAAGCTTTCTTT
CDR3 protein: CASRDGQEAFF

J gene: TRBJ2-2
D gene: -
V gene: TRBV7-2
clone size: -
CDR3 DNA: TGTGCCAGCAGCCCCAGTGGGGGGGCGGGCGGGGAGCTGTTTTTT
CDR3 protein: CASSPSGGAGGELFF

J gene: TRBJ1-1
D gene: -
V gene: TRBV2
clone size: -
CDR3 DNA: TGTGCCAGCAGTGACGGGGATTTATCGACTGAAGCTTTCTTT
CDR3 protein: CASSDGDLSTEAFF

J gene: TRBJ1-2
D gene: -
V gene: TRBV5-1
clone size: -
CDR3 DNA: TGCGCCAGCAGCTTGGGAGACATAGACTATGGCTACACCTTC
CDR3 protein: CASSLGDIDYGYTF

J gene: TRBJ1-4
D gene: TRBD1
V gene: TRBV3-1/TRBV3-2
clone size: -
CDR3 DNA: TGTGCCAGCAGGCGCGCCGGGACAGAGAATGAAAAACTGTTTTTT
CDR3 protein: CASRRAGTENEKLFF

J gene: TRBJ2-1
D gene: TRBD1
V gene: TRBV5-1
clone size: -
CDR3 DNA: TGCGCCAGCAGTGGCGAGGGACAGGCATACAATGAGCAGTTCTTC
CDR3 protein: CASSGEGQAYNEQFF

J gene: TRBJ2-2
D gene: -
V gene: TRBV2
clone size: -
CDR3 DNA: TGTGCCAGCAGTGTGGGGGGCACCGGGGAGCTGTTTTTT
CDR3 protein: CASSVGGTGELFF

J gene: TRBJ1-5
D gene: TRBD1
V gene: TRBV29-1
clone size: -
CDR3 DNA: TGCAGCGTAGCCGACGGAGGGGGCAGTCAGCCCCAGCATTTT
CDR3 protein: CSVADGGGSQPQHF

J gene: TRBJ2-5
D gene: TRBD1
V gene: TRBV5-1
clone size: -
CDR3 DNA: TGCGCCAGCAATCCGGGACAGGGGTACCAAGAGACCCAGTACTTC
CDR3 protein: CASNPGQGYQETQYF

J gene: TRBJ1-5
D gene: -
V gene: TRBV27
clone size: -
CDR3 DNA: TGTGCCAGCAGTTTGCCAGGGAGCAATCAGCCCCAGCATTTT
CDR3 protein: CASSLPGSNQPQHF

J gene: TRBJ1-4
D gene: TRBD1
V gene: TRBV18
clone size: -
CDR3 DNA: TGTGCCAGCTCACCGAGAGGACAGGGAGAGGGCGAAAAACTGTTTTTT
CDR3 protein: CASSPRGQGEGEKLFF

J gene: TRBJ2-3
D gene: -
V gene: TRBV12-5
clone size: -
CDR3 DNA: TGTGCTAGTGGTTTGAGTGGGGGCAGCACAGATACGCAGTATTTT
CDR3 protein: CASGLSGGSTDTQYF

J gene: TRBJ1-1
D gene: TRBD1
V gene: TRBV19
clone size: -
CDR3 DNA: TGTGCCAGTGGGCGCGACAGGGGAGGAACTGAAGCTTTCTTT
CDR3 protein: CASGRDRGGTEAFF

J gene: TRBJ1-1
D gene: -
V gene: TRBV10-3
clone size: -
CDR3 DNA: TGTGCCATCAGTCCGAAGCCTGAGAACACTGAAGCTTTCTTT
CDR3 protein: CAISPKPENTEAFF

J gene: TRBJ1-5
D gene: -
V gene: TRBV5-5
clone size: -
CDR3 DNA: TGTGCCAGCAGCCTGGTGGAGAGCAATCAGCCCCAGCATTTT
CDR3 protein: CASSLVESNQPQHF

J gene: TRBJ2-2
D gene: -
V gene: TRBV7-9
clone size: -
CDR3 DNA: TGTGCCAGCAGCTCAGGATCCAACACCGGGGAGCTGTTTTTT
CDR3 protein: CASSSGSNTGELFF

J gene: TRBJ2-5
D gene: -
V gene: TRBV4-3
clone size: once
CDR3 DNA: TGCGCCAGCAGCCAAGGAACCGGGACAATTAAAGAGACCCAGTACTTC
CDR3 protein: CASSQGTGTIKETQYF

J gene: TRBJ1-1
D gene: -
V gene: TRBV7-9
clone size: -
CDR3 DNA: TGTGCCAGCAGCGTACGGGAGAACACTGAAGCTTTCTTT
CDR3 protein: CASSVRENTEAFF

J gene: TRBJ2-7
D gene: TRBD2
V gene: TRBV29-1
clone size: -
CDR3 DNA: TGCAGCGTTGAATTTCGGACGGGAGGCCTTGTCCCCGAGCAGTACTTC
CDR3 protein: CSVEFRTGGLVPEQYF

J gene: TRBJ2-6
D gene: -
V gene: TRBV11-2
clone size: -
CDR3 DNA: TGTGCCAGCAGCTTAGGATTCGGAGGGCAGGGTCCCAACGTCCTGACTTTC
CDR3 protein: CASSLGFGGQGPNVLTF

J gene: TRBJ2-1
D gene: TRBD2
V gene: TRBV10-1
clone size: -
CDR3 DNA: TGCGCCAGCAGCTTGAGCGGGGGGGCGGGCAATGAGCAGTTCTTC
CDR3 protein: CASSLSGGAGNEQFF

J gene: TRBJ1-3
D gene: -
V gene: TRBV6-5
clone size: -
CDR3 DNA: TGTGCCAGCAGTTACGGGGCAGACAACACCATATATTTT
CDR3 protein: CASSYGADNTIYF

J gene: TRBJ2-2
D gene: -
V gene: TRBV2
clone size: -
CDR3 DNA: TGTGCCAGCAGGGCGGACAGCCAACCTGCCGGGGAGCTGTTTTTT
CDR3 protein: CASRADSQPAGELFF

J gene: TRBJ2-3
D gene: -
V gene: TRBV7-7
clone size: -
CDR3 DNA: TGTGCCAGCAGCGCGGACTCGGGAGTGACGCAGTATTTT
CDR3 protein: CASSADSGVTQYF

J gene: TRBJ1-5
D gene: -
V gene: TRBV9
clone size: -
CDR3 DNA: TGTGCCAGCAGCGTAGGGGCCTATAGCAATCAGCCCCAGCATTTT
CDR3 protein: CASSVGAYSNQPQHF

J gene: TRBJ2-3
D gene: TRBD1
V gene: TRBV7-7
clone size: -
CDR3 DNA: TGTGCTAGCAGCAAGACAGGGGGCTCTGCAGATACGCAGTATTTT
CDR3 protein: CASSKTGGSADTQYF

J gene: TRBJ2-3
D gene: TRBD1
V gene: TRBV6-5
clone size: -
CDR3 DNA: TGTGCCATCATGACAGGGGGAACAGATACGCAGTATTTT
CDR3 protein: CAIMTGGTDTQYF

J gene: TRBJ1-1
D gene: TRBD1
V gene: TRBV9
clone size: -
CDR3 DNA: TGTGCCAGCAGCGCGGAACCGGGACAGGGGGCGTGGAACACTGAAGCTTTCTTT
CDR3 protein: CASSAEPGQGAWNTEAFF

J gene: TRBJ2-2
D gene: -
V gene: TRBV4-3
clone size: -
CDR3 DNA: TGCGCCAGCAGCCAAGAAGGGGGGGGCGTCTCATTTGTTAACACCGGGGAGCTGTTTTTT
CDR3 protein: CASSQEGGGVSFVNTGELFF

J gene: TRBJ2-1
D gene: -
V gene: TRBV7-9
clone size: -
CDR3 DNA: TGTGCCAGCAGCTACGGGGGTTCGGCGGATGAGCAGTTCTTC
CDR3 protein: CASSYGGSADEQFF

J gene: TRBJ2-2
D gene: TRBD2
V gene: TRBV7-9
clone size: -
CDR3 DNA: TGTGCCAGCAGATCGAGCGGGGGCCCGAACACCGGGGAGCTGTTTTTT
CDR3 protein: CASRSSGGPNTGELFF

J gene: TRBJ1-1
D gene: -
V gene: TRBV30
clone size: -
CDR3 DNA: TGTGCCTCAACTCTCGAGGGAGGGAAGAGTGAAGCTTTCTTT
CDR3 protein: CASTLEGGKSEAFF

J gene: TRBJ2-1
D gene: -
V gene: TRBV21-1
clone size: -
CDR3 DNA: TGTGCCAGCAGCAAAGAACGCTGCGCGGGAGGTAATTACAATGAGCAGTTCTTC
CDR3 protein: CASSKERCAGGNYNEQFF

J gene: TRBJ1-2
D gene: -
V gene: TRBV7-6
clone size: -
CDR3 DNA: TGTGCCAGCACCTCATCGACGGAAGCAGGGCATAACTATGGCTACACCTTC
CDR3 protein: CASTSSTEAGHNYGYTF

J gene: TRBJ1-1
D gene: TRBD1
V gene: TRBV10-3
clone size: -
CDR3 DNA: TGTGCCATCAGGCCACAGGGGGCGGGCCACACTGAAGCTTTCTTT
CDR3 protein: CAIRPQGAGHTEAFF

J gene: TRBJ2-7
D gene: TRBD1
V gene: TRBV5-1
clone size: -
CDR3 DNA: TGCGCCAGCAGCTCGGACAGGGGATCCTACGAGCAGTACTTC
CDR3 protein: CASSSDRGSYEQYF

J gene: TRBJ1-6
D gene: TRBD1
V gene: TRBV27
clone size: -
CDR3 DNA: TGTGCCAGCAGTCCTTTACAGGGGGTGAGGAATTCACCCCTCCACTTT
CDR3 protein: CASSPLQGVRNSPLHF

J gene: TRBJ2-1
D gene: -
V gene: TRBV5-1
clone size: -
CDR3 DNA: TGCGCCAGCAGCTTGGTTACAGTCTCCTACAATGAGCAGTTCTTC
CDR3 protein: CASSLVTVSYNEQFF

J gene: TRBJ2-2
D gene: TRBD2
V gene: TRBV4-1
clone size: few
CDR3 DNA: TGCGCCAGCAGCCTAGCGGGGGGGCCCACCGGGGAGCTGTTTTTT
CDR3 protein: CASSLAGGPTGELFF

J gene: TRBJ1-6
D gene: -
V gene: TRBV6-1
clone size: -
CDR3 DNA: TGTGCCAGCAGTGAAGTGACGGGATTGGGTAATTCACCCCTCCACTTT
CDR3 protein: CASSEVTGLGNSPLHF

J gene: TRBJ2-3
D gene: -
V gene: TRBV11-2
clone size: -
CDR3 DNA: TGTGCCAGCAGCTTAGTTGGCCAGGGCGCAGATACGCAGTATTTT
CDR3 protein: CASSLVGQGADTQYF

J gene: TRBJ2-2
D gene: TRBD1
V gene: TRBV27
clone size: -
CDR3 DNA: TGTGCCAGCAGTTTATTTGGACAGGGGCTCACCGGGGAGCTGTTTTTT
CDR3 protein: CASSLFGQGLTGELFF

J gene: TRBJ2-5
D gene: -
V gene: TRBV5-1
clone size: -
CDR3 DNA: TGCGCCAGCAGCTTGCCTAGCGAGGAGACCCAGTACTTC
CDR3 protein: CASSLPSEETQYF

J gene: TRBJ1-2
D gene: -
V gene: TRBV12-3/TRBV12-4
clone size: -
CDR3 DNA: TGTGCCAGCAGTTTAAGTGGGACAAATGGCTACACCTTC
CDR3 protein: CASSLSGTNGYTF

J gene: TRBJ1-1
D gene: -
V gene: TRBV7-9
clone size: -
CDR3 DNA: TGTGCCAGCAGCTTAGCGCGAGGACAGAACACTGAAGCTTTCTTT
CDR3 protein: CASSLARGQNTEAFF

J gene: TRBJ1-6
D gene: -
V gene: TRBV14
clone size: -
CDR3 DNA: TGTGCCACCAGCGCTACCTATAATTCACCCCTCCACTTT
CDR3 protein: CATSATYNSPLHF

J gene: TRBJ1-1
D gene: -
V gene: TRBV30
clone size: -
CDR3 DNA: TGTGCCTGGAGTAACTTGGCGGGAATGGGGACTGAAGCTTTCTTT
CDR3 protein: CAWSNLAGMGTEAFF

J gene: TRBJ1-2
D gene: TRBD1
V gene: TRBV3-1/TRBV3-2
clone size: few
CDR3 DNA: TGTGCCAGCAGCCAAGCCTCGACAGGGGCGGGCGGCTACACCTTC
CDR3 protein: CASSQASTGAGGYTF

J gene: TRBJ1-1
D gene: -
V gene: TRBV19
clone size: -
CDR3 DNA: TGTGCCAGTAGTATAGATCAGGGGATGAACACTGAAGCTTTCTTT
CDR3 protein: CASSIDQGMNTEAFF

J gene: TRBJ2-1
D gene: -
V gene: TRBV6-5
clone size: -
CDR3 DNA: TGTGCCACGGACGGACGAACTAGCTCCAATGAGCAGTTCTTC
CDR3 protein: CATDGRTSSNEQFF

J gene: TRBJ1-1
D gene: TRBD1
V gene: TRBV18
clone size: -
CDR3 DNA: TGTGCCAGCTCACCGAGGGGGCCAATGAACACTGAAGCTTTCTTT
CDR3 protein: CASSPRGPMNTEAFF

J gene: TRBJ1-5
D gene: -
V gene: TRBV27
clone size: -
CDR3 DNA: TGTGCCAGCAGTTTGGGGGGTGATAGACCCCAAGGTCCCCAGCATTTT
CDR3 protein: CASSLGGDRPQGPQHF